Listed below are T cell receptor beta chains from one sample, sequenced in a study of OX40 agonist ivuxolimab in advanced cancers. Libraries were prepared by immunoSEQ multiplex PCR; TCRdb keeps only in-frame clonotypes and omits some of them. The profile shows about 26,000 clones, 76% of them singletons. The sequencing used CD4+ or CD8+ T cells sorted from blood, collected in a trial of the OX40 agonist ivuxolimab. The receptors come from an adult with an advanced solid tumor such as melanoma, head and neck, liver or kidney cancer. CDR3s include the opening cysteine and the closing phenylalanine or tryptophan.

V gene: TRBV11-2
J gene: TRBJ1-2
CDR3 protein: CASSYSPGQGSGYTF

V gene: TRBV16
J gene: TRBJ2-7
CDR3 protein: CASSQSPGLSYEQYF

V gene: TRBV7-2
J gene: TRBJ1-2
CDR3 protein: CASSLDRSQVYGYTF

V gene: TRBV2
J gene: TRBJ2-1
CDR3 protein: CASSEATPGTEQFF

V gene: TRBV5-1
J gene: TRBJ1-4
CDR3 protein: CASREQTGDEKLFF

V gene: TRBV4-1
J gene: TRBJ1-1
CDR3 protein: CASSHFNGDTEAFF

V gene: TRBV27
J gene: TRBJ2-1
CDR3 protein: CASRLGQLYNEQFF

V gene: TRBV9
J gene: TRBJ1-4
CDR3 protein: CASSSAGVEEKLFF

V gene: TRBV11-2
J gene: TRBJ2-1
CDR3 protein: CASSYQPGQYNEQFF

V gene: TRBV6-1
J gene: TRBJ1-5
CDR3 protein: CASSDPKGRDWHQPQHF

V gene: TRBV19
J gene: TRBJ2-1
CDR3 protein: CASSRLEGGSSYNEQFF

V gene: TRBV7-2
J gene: TRBJ2-1
CDR3 protein: CASSIRGRDRVVHEQFF

V gene: TRBV9
J gene: TRBJ2-1
CDR3 protein: CASSPWLAGDNEQFF

V gene: TRBV11-3
J gene: TRBJ2-5
CDR3 protein: CASSSPGLQETQYF

V gene: TRBV7-2
J gene: TRBJ2-2
CDR3 protein: CASTLRGGVTGELFF

V gene: TRBV15
J gene: TRBJ1-5
CDR3 protein: CATSNGGSNQPQHF